This TCR beta chain was recovered during a study of naive and memory T cell subsets. Study results and caveats: Both skin biopsy types reportedly yielded TCRs, tuberculin sites far more.

Amplification of ligated cDNA took four PCR rounds with SP2 and nested alpha and beta constant primers. Blood and skin TCR RNA was reverse transcribed with alpha and beta constant primers. TCRdb processed the UMI-ligation and nested PCR reads anew with MiXCR; each CDR3 protein has one entry. The table lists around 37,000 distinct CDR3 sequences, more than 9.5% of them singletons. As to treatment: skin biopsy from PPD injection site in Mantoux-positive individual. TCR cDNA received a 3' ligated oligonucleotide that carried a UMI. Skin biopsies came from PPD injection sites in Mantoux-positive individuals. In the case of this clonotype: Its antigen is still unknown.

V lost 0 bases and J lost 3, with 9 bases in between. The length of the CDR3 is 14 residues. Germline V CDR1 and CDR2: SGHTA, FQGNSA. The receptor's source is an adult in good health. The V and J genes are TRBV7-2 and TRBJ2-7; D may be TRBD2 (6 bases). Material: skin, obtained from a tuberculin skin test site. The CDR3 sequence is CASSLARESYEQYF. CDR3 DNA: TGTGCCAGCAGCTTAGCCCGGGAGAGCTACGAGCAGTACTTC.